A selection of T cell receptor beta chains follows, all from one sample in a study of blood T cells in healthy people across ages. MiXCR was run by TCRdb on the 5' RACE reads, yielding one entry per CDR3 protein. The repertoire has more than 1.4 million distinct CDR3 sequences, 40% to 50% of them found once; the top ten carry roughly 7.9%. The sample was blood. The receptors derive from a woman aged 18-29 years in good health. Both conserved end residues are part of each CDR3. Each record gives: clone size, D gene, J gene, V gene, CDR3 DNA, CDR3 protein. The D gene is left open where the match is weak. Rows may omit the clone size; those that give it use once, few, many or a size class.

clone size: NA; D gene: NA; J gene: TRBJ2-7; V gene: TRBV6-1; CDR3 DNA: TGTGCCAGCAGTGAGGACAGAATCTTTAGCTCCTACGAGCAGTACTTC; CDR3 protein: CASSEDRIFSSYEQYF
clone size: NA; D gene: TRBD2; J gene: TRBJ2-7; V gene: TRBV6-5; CDR3 DNA: TGTGCCAGCAGTTATATGACTAGCGGAGCATACGAGCAGTACTTC; CDR3 protein: CASSYMTSGAYEQYF
clone size: few; D gene: TRBD1; J gene: TRBJ2-7; V gene: TRBV5-1; CDR3 DNA: TGCGCCAGCAGCTTGGGTGGGGCAGGGGGCTCCTACGAGCAGTACTTC; CDR3 protein: CASSLGGAGGSYEQYF
clone size: NA; D gene: NA; J gene: TRBJ1-4; V gene: TRBV6-6; CDR3 DNA: TGTGCCAGCAGTCCACCGGGGGGGGCAGGGGAAAAACTGTTTTTT; CDR3 protein: CASSPPGGAGEKLFF
clone size: NA; D gene: NA; J gene: TRBJ2-7; V gene: TRBV29-1; CDR3 DNA: TGCAGCGTGTATCAGGGCGCCGGAGAGCAGTACTTC; CDR3 protein: CSVYQGAGEQYF
clone size: NA; D gene: NA; J gene: TRBJ1-2; V gene: TRBV27; CDR3 DNA: TGTGCCAGCAGTTTAAAGGGGGGACCCTCCTATGGCTACACCTTC; CDR3 protein: CASSLKGGPSYGYTF
clone size: NA; D gene: NA; J gene: TRBJ1-1; V gene: TRBV4-1; CDR3 DNA: TGCGCCAGCAGCAACCCAGGGACCATGAACACTGAAGCTTTCTTT; CDR3 protein: CASSNPGTMNTEAFF
clone size: NA; D gene: TRBD2; J gene: TRBJ2-7; V gene: TRBV4-1; CDR3 DNA: TGCGCCAGCAGCCAACGTGGGACTAGCGGACCCTCCTACGAGCAGTACTTC; CDR3 protein: CASSQRGTSGPSYEQYF
clone size: NA; D gene: NA; J gene: TRBJ2-3; V gene: TRBV29-1; CDR3 DNA: TGCAGCGTTGAGGAAGGGGGGAGGGGCGATACGCAGTATTTT; CDR3 protein: CSVEEGGRGDTQYF
clone size: NA; D gene: NA; J gene: TRBJ1-1; V gene: TRBV6-5; CDR3 DNA: TGTGCCAGCAGTTATGGGGGTGGGAGAATTGACACTGAAGCTTTCTTT; CDR3 protein: CASSYGGGRIDTEAFF
clone size: NA; D gene: TRBD2; J gene: TRBJ2-3; V gene: TRBV7-2; CDR3 DNA: TGTGCCAGCAGCGTCCTACTAGCGCCCAGCACAGATACGCAGTATTTT; CDR3 protein: CASSVLLAPSTDTQYF
clone size: many; D gene: TRBD2; J gene: TRBJ2-1; V gene: TRBV29-1; CDR3 DNA: TGCAGCGTTGAAGATTGGACTAGCTTGGACAATGAGCAGTTCTTC; CDR3 protein: CSVEDWTSLDNEQFF
clone size: few; D gene: TRBD1; J gene: TRBJ2-6; V gene: TRBV6-5; CDR3 DNA: TGTGCCAGCAGTTACTCCCGGGACAGGGGGTCTGGGGCCAACGTCCTGACTTTC; CDR3 protein: CASSYSRDRGSGANVLTF
clone size: NA; D gene: NA; J gene: TRBJ2-7; V gene: TRBV3-1; CDR3 DNA: TGTGCCAGCAGTCGGGGGAGAGAGGCCTACGAGCAGTACTTC; CDR3 protein: CASSRGREAYEQYF
clone size: few; D gene: NA; J gene: TRBJ1-5; V gene: TRBV12-3/TRBV12-4; CDR3 DNA: TGTGCCAGCAGTCCTAGAGATCTTCAGCCCCAGCATTTT; CDR3 protein: CASSPRDLQPQHF
clone size: NA; D gene: TRBD2; J gene: TRBJ2-1; V gene: TRBV12-3/TRBV12-4; CDR3 DNA: TGTGCCAGCAGTTTGTTTTTTGGACTAGTGGGGGATGAGCAGTTCTTC; CDR3 protein: CASSLFFGLVGDEQFF
clone size: NA; D gene: TRBD2; J gene: TRBJ2-4; V gene: TRBV5-1; CDR3 DNA: TGCGCCAGCAGCTTTACTAGCGGCCCAGGAAACATTCAGTACTTC; CDR3 protein: CASSFTSGPGNIQYF
clone size: NA; D gene: NA; J gene: TRBJ1-2; V gene: TRBV7-9; CDR3 DNA: TGTGCCAGCAGCTTAGATCGGGCAGGGTCTCTTTATGGCTACACCTTC; CDR3 protein: CASSLDRAGSLYGYTF
clone size: NA; D gene: NA; J gene: TRBJ2-7; V gene: TRBV28; CDR3 DNA: TGTGCCAGCAGTTTAGGGCAGACAACCGTCTACGAGCAGTACTTC; CDR3 protein: CASSLGQTTVYEQYF
clone size: few; D gene: NA; J gene: TRBJ1-2; V gene: TRBV10-3; CDR3 DNA: TGTGCCATCGGGGCCCTCCAAGCGGAAAAATTCCATGGCTACACCTTC; CDR3 protein: CAIGALQAEKFHGYTF
clone size: few; D gene: TRBD1; J gene: TRBJ1-2; V gene: TRBV3-1; CDR3 DNA: TGTGCCAGCAGCCAACAGGGACAGACACGGTATGGCTACACCTTC; CDR3 protein: CASSQQGQTRYGYTF
clone size: NA; D gene: TRBD1; J gene: TRBJ1-1; V gene: TRBV6-2/TRBV6-3; CDR3 DNA: TGTGCCAGCAGTCTGACAGGGGGCTCAAAGACTGAAGCTTTCTTT; CDR3 protein: CASSLTGGSKTEAFF
clone size: NA; D gene: NA; J gene: TRBJ1-2; V gene: TRBV20-1; CDR3 DNA: TGCAGTGCTAGAGTTGAGACAGGAAGGTACTATGGCTACACCTTC; CDR3 protein: CSARVETGRYYGYTF
clone size: NA; D gene: NA; J gene: TRBJ2-4; V gene: TRBV28; CDR3 DNA: TGTGCCAGCAGTCTGGCTGTGGGGCCGCACATTCAGTACTTC; CDR3 protein: CASSLAVGPHIQYF
clone size: NA; D gene: NA; J gene: TRBJ2-5; V gene: TRBV4-1; CDR3 DNA: TGCGCCAGCAGCCCCCGGGGGCCAGAAGAGACCCAGTACTTC; CDR3 protein: CASSPRGPEETQYF
clone size: NA; D gene: TRBD2; J gene: TRBJ2-5; V gene: TRBV20-1; CDR3 DNA: TGCAGTGTCCCCCAACCGGGAGGCGAGACCCAGTACTTC; CDR3 protein: CSVPQPGGETQYF
clone size: NA; D gene: NA; J gene: TRBJ2-7; V gene: TRBV20-1; CDR3 DNA: TGCAGTGCTAGACCGCCGGGTCCCGTCAGTGGCGAGCAGTACTTC; CDR3 protein: CSARPPGPVSGEQYF
clone size: many; D gene: NA; J gene: TRBJ1-4; V gene: TRBV4-1; CDR3 DNA: TGCGCCAGCAGCCAACCTTCCGGGACGAGCGGGGAAAAACTGTTTTTT; CDR3 protein: CASSQPSGTSGEKLFF